The 32 T cell receptor beta chains presented below share a single source sample, sequenced in a study of shared clonotypes between healthy human individuals. Naive CD8 cells, CD45RO-negative and positively selected for CCR7, excluded terminally differentiated effector memory CD45RA+ cells. Sequencing was performed with immunoSEQ multiplex PCR; in TCRdb, only in-frame clones are kept and a portion is missing. The table shows more than 2 million clones, with about 95% occurring only once. Sequenced input: naive CD8+ T cells sorted from blood. These receptors were obtained from a man younger than 35 in good health.

V is TRBV6-6 and J is TRBJ2-3; D uncertain. The CDR3 sequence is 14 residues long. The V gene lost 7 bases and the J gene lost 0 bases, with 11 bases spanning the gap. Per the germline V gene, CDR1 is MNHNY and CDR2 is SVGAGI (reference sequence). CDR3 sequence: CASNKPFSTDTQYF. In DNA, the CDR3 is TGTGCCAGCAACAAGCCGTTTAGCACAGATACGCAGTATTTT.

The chain carries TRBV4-3 and TRBJ2-3, with no clear D. Between the trimmed V and J ends, which lost 11 bases and 5 bases, there was a span of 26 bases. Germline CDR1 and CDR2: LGHNA and YSLEER. The CDR3 is made up of 16 amino acids. The CDR3 reads CASKPGLGSFGDTQYF. The CDR3 DNA sequence: TGCGCCTCAAAGCCGGGTCTAGGCTCATTTGGAGATACGCAGTATTTT.

This chain connects TRBV30 to TRBJ2-5, with 9 bases fitting TRBD1. CDR1 is GTSNPN and CDR2 is SVGIG in the germline V gene (reference sequence). V shed 3 bases and J 5 bases; nucleotides not matched to a gene: 7. There are 14 residues in the CDR3. CDR3 bases: TGTGCCTGGAGCCATGGGACAGGGTGGGAGACCCAGTACTTC. Translated: CAWSHGTGWETQYF.

This clone was seen once. CDR3 coding DNA: TGTGCCAGCAGCCCCGGGGTGGGGGGCACTGAAGCTTTCTTT. Amino acids: CASSPGVGGTEAFF. V gene TRBV7-9 combines with J gene TRBJ1-1; D is perhaps TRBD1 (5 bases). This CDR3 comprises 14 residues. V shed 5 bases and J shed 4 bases, with 14 bases lying between them. From germline, CDR1 is SEHNR and CDR2 FQNEAQ (reference sequence).

This chain links TRBV4-3 with TRBJ2-7; no firm D call. The CDR3 contains 15 residues. CDR1 LGHNA and CDR2 YSLEER come from the germline V gene. V shed 5 bases and J shed 5 bases, with 19 bases lying between them. The CDR3 sequence is CASSDAIWAANEQYF. In DNA, the CDR3 is TGCGCCAGCAGCGACGCAATCTGGGCCGCCAACGAGCAGTACTTC.

This clone was seen only once. The chain combines TRBV11-3 with TRBJ2-3; no definite D call. This CDR3 is built from 13 residues. In germline, CDR1 is SGHNT, CDR2 YENEEA. V lost 3 bases, J lost 3 bases, and 7 bases lay in between. The CDR3 DNA reads TGTGCCAGCAGCTTTTTGCCAACAGATACGCAGTATTTT. Translated, it gives CASSFLPTDTQYF.

V gene TRBV4-1 combines with J gene TRBJ2-7, with 7 bases fitting TRBD1. The V gene end was trimmed by 4 bases and the J gene end by 3 bases; junction bases not matched to a gene: 6. Germline V gene data show CDR1 as MGHRA and CDR2 as YSYEKL. CDR3 length: 14 amino acids. CDR3 sequence (DNA): TGCGCCAGCAGCCCCGGGACAGCAGACTACGAGCAGTACTTC. Its protein product is CASSPGTADYEQYF.

The chain recombines TRBV5-1 with TRBJ1-1, with no clear D. V gave up 3 bases and J gave up 6 bases, with 15 bases separating them. The CDR3 has 14 residues. Germline V gives CDR1 SGHRS, CDR2 YFSETQ. This CDR3 is CASSWQDRWAEAFF. CDR3 DNA: TGCGCCAGCAGCTGGCAGGATAGATGGGCTGAAGCTTTCTTT. Full variable domain (missing parts from reference TRBV5-1 and TRBJ1-1): KAGVTQTPRYLIKTRGQQVTLSCSPISGHRSVSWYQQTPGQGLQFLFEYFSETQRNKGNFPGRFSGRQFSNSRSEMNVSTLELGDSALYLCASSWQDRWAEAFFGQGTRLTVV.

The chain is built from TRBV9 and TRBJ2-1; D not certain. This CDR3 contains 12 residues. CDR1 and CDR2 (germline): SGDLS, YYNGEE. The V end was cut by 3 bases, the J end by 6 bases, with 7 bases between. CDR3 nucleotides: TGTGCCAGCAGCGGAACTATCAATGAGCAGTTCTTC. It codes for CASSGTINEQFF.

The chain is built from TRBV6-1 and TRBJ1-1; tentative D call: TRBD1 (5 bases). Trimming shortened V by 2 bases and J by 4 bases, and 8 bases separated the two germline ends. CDR3 length: 13 amino acids. CDR1 and CDR2 (germline): MNHNS, SASEGT. CDR3 sequence (DNA): TGTGCCAGCAGTGAATTGGGGGGCACTGAAGCTTTCTTT. Translating gives CASSELGGTEAFF.

The V gene is TRBV5-6, the J gene TRBJ2-7; 11 positions match TRBD1. V lost 2 bases to trimming and J lost 4 bases; unmatched junction nucleotides: 8. The CDR3 spans 16 residues. Germline CDR1 and CDR2: SGHDT and YYEEEE. CDR3: CASSLDLGQGVYEQYF. The CDR3 DNA is TGTGCCAGCAGCTTAGACCTGGGACAGGGGGTTTACGAGCAGTACTTC.

The V and J genes are TRBV4-1 and TRBJ2-7, with 9 bases identical to TRBD1. Germline CDR1 is MGHRA and CDR2 is YSYEKL. This CDR3 has 15 residues. With 2 bases clipped from V and 4 bases from J, the junction kept 6 bases outside the gene matches. The CDR3 protein is CASSQTIGQGYEQYF. The DNA for the CDR3 is TGCGCCAGCAGCCAAACGATAGGACAGGGGTACGAGCAGTACTTC.

This chain connects TRBV30 to TRBJ2-7, with 8 bases fitting TRBD1. J lost 7 bases, V lost 5 bases, and 10 bases had no gene match. CDR3 length: 13 amino acids. Germline CDR1 GTSNPN, CDR2 SVGIG (reference sequence). The CDR3 spells CAWDTTGVKEQYF. CDR3 DNA sequence: TGTGCCTGGGATACGACAGGGGTGAAAGAGCAGTACTTC. Full variable domain (remainder filled in from reference TRBV30 and TRBJ2-7): SQTIHQWPATLVQPVGSPLSLECTVEGTSNPNLYWYRQAAGRGLQLLFYSVGIGQISSEVPQNLSASRPQDRQFILSSKKLLLSDSGFYLCAWDTTGVKEQYFGPGTRLTVT.

As regards this clone: In the same sample, other DNA sequences code for this CDR3. V gene TRBV5-1 combines with J gene TRBJ2-1; D may be TRBD2 (6 bases). Trimming pared 0 bases from V and 9 bases from J, leaving 7 bases between. Germline V CDR1 and CDR2: SGHRS, YFSETQ. This CDR3 region has 12 residues. The CDR3 spells CASSLAGGEQFF. CDR3 DNA sequence: TGCGCCAGCAGCTTGGCCGGGGGTGAGCAGTTCTTC.

The chain couples TRBV19 to TRBJ2-7; the match to TRBD2 covers 13 bases. The junction had 2 bases not matched to a gene; V was cut back by 3 bases and J by 3 bases. The CDR3 spans 15 residues. From germline, CDR1 is LNHDA and CDR2 SQIVND (reference sequence). Here the CDR3 reads CASSMGTSGVYEQYF. CDR3 nucleotide sequence: TGTGCCAGTAGTATGGGGACTAGCGGGGTCTACGAGCAGTACTTC.

The chain carries TRBV7-9 and TRBJ2-1; TRBD2 agrees at 16 bases. The CDR3 spans 19 residues. The junction had 8 bases not matched to a gene; V was cut back by 4 bases and J by 2 bases. Germline assignment: CDR1 SEHNR and CDR2 FQNEAQ (reference sequence). The CDR3 loop is CASSSGLAGGHSPYNEQFF. The CDR3 region has the DNA TGTGCCAGCAGCTCGGGACTAGCGGGAGGGCATAGTCCCTACAATGAGCAGTTCTTC.

This clone was observed once. This chain uses TRBV28 with TRBJ2-7, with TRBD2 matching over 8 bases. The CDR3 has 15 residues. V gave up 5 bases and J gave up 3 bases; unmatched junction bases: 9. Germline CDR1 is MDHEN and CDR2 is SYDVKM. The CDR3 coding sequence is TGTGCCAGCAGTCCTAGCGGGTCTGCCTTCTACGAGCAGTACTTC. Encoded protein: CASSPSGSAFYEQYF.

The chain has TRBV4-1 and TRBJ1-3; D may be TRBD1 (5 bases). This CDR3 comprises 14 residues. CDR1 and CDR2 from the germline V gene are MGHRA and YSYEKL. The ends were cut back, 6 bases at V and 2 bases at J, with 11 bases in the middle. CDR3 protein: CASRQRGTGNTIYF. Here the CDR3 DNA reads TGCGCCAGCAGACAACGGGGGACTGGAAACACCATATATTTT.

The chain recombines TRBV5-1 with TRBJ2-3; possibly TRBD1 or TRBD2 for D (6 bases each). Germline V lookup: CDR1 SGHRS, CDR2 YFSETQ. Trimming took 4 bases from V and 0 from J, leaving 12 bases between them. This CDR3 comprises 15 residues. CDR3 in DNA: TGCGCCAGCAGCGTCCAGGGGACTAGCACAGATACGCAGTATTTT. Residues: CASSVQGTSTDTQYF. Based on the CDR3 plus reference TRBV5-1 and TRBJ2-3, the full variable domain is KAGVTQTPRYLIKTRGQQVTLSCSPISGHRSVSWYQQTPGQGLQFLFEYFSETQRNKGNFPGRFSGRQFSNSRSEMNVSTLELGDSALYLCASSVQGTSTDTQYFGPGTRLTVL.

The genes are TRBV6-5 and TRBJ2-7; D is uncertain. V lost 3 bases and J lost 5, with 11 bases in between. From germline, CDR1 is MNHEY and CDR2 SVGAGI. The CDR3 has 13 amino acids. The CDR3 nucleotides read TGTGCCAGCAGTTATCTCGGTGGAGACGAGCAGTACTTC. It is translated as CASSYLGGDEQYF.

This clone has just one count. This chain links TRBV5-6 with TRBJ2-7; D is undetermined. Trimming left V 1 base short and J 4 bases short, with 12 bases between. The CDR3 is 14 amino acids. CDR1 is SGHDT, CDR2 YYEEEE, per germline. This CDR3 reads CASSLYDIEYEQYF. The CDR3 coding sequence is TGTGCCAGCAGCTTGTACGACATCGAATACGAGCAGTACTTC.

This chain connects TRBV7-2 to TRBJ2-7; D unclear. Trimming removed 8 bases from V and 1 base from J, with 6 bases in between. The CDR3 extends over 11 amino acids. The V gene's germline CDR1 is SGHTA and CDR2 FQGNSA. The CDR3 region has the DNA TGTGCCAGCGAGGAATCCTACGAGCAGTACTTC. It codes for CASEESYEQYF.

CDR3 loop: CASSQGQGRNNSPLHF. The DNA for the CDR3 is TGTGCCAGCAGCCAGGGACAGGGGAGGAATAATTCACCCCTCCACTTT. The gene calls are TRBV7-6 and TRBJ1-6; TRBD1 matches 10 bases. The junction had 6 bases not matched to a gene; V was cut back by 5 bases and J by 5 bases. The germline V gene encodes CDR1 SGHVS and CDR2 FNYEAQ. CDR3 size: 16 residues.

The chain has TRBV9 and TRBJ2-1, with D hard to call. Germline V gene sequence: CDR1 SGDLS, CDR2 YYNGEE. V was pared by 4 bases and J by 6 bases, with 8 bases between. The CDR3 has 12 amino acids. CDR3 DNA: TGTGCCAGCAGCCCTCACGGCAATGAGCAGTTCTTC. This gives the protein CASSPHGNEQFF.

Points on this clone: Other DNA sequences in the sample encode the same CDR3. This chain links TRBV5-1 with TRBJ2-7; 9 nucleotides agree with TRBD1. Germline loops: CDR1 SGHRS, CDR2 YFSETQ. The CDR3 sequence is 13 residues long. The ends lost 3 bases at V and 5 bases at J; junction bases unmatched: 3. The CDR3 sequence: CASSSGQGDEQYF. CDR3 coding DNA: TGCGCCAGCAGCTCGGGACAGGGTGACGAGCAGTACTTC. The full variable domain, with the rest looked up from reference TRBV5-1 and TRBJ2-7, is KAGVTQTPRYLIKTRGQQVTLSCSPISGHRSVSWYQQTPGQGLQFLFEYFSETQRNKGNFPGRFSGRQFSNSRSEMNVSTLELGDSALYLCASSSGQGDEQYFGPGTRLTVT.

This chain joins TRBV7-9 and TRBJ2-3; TRBD2 agrees at 7 bases. The CDR3 runs 16 residues. The ends lost 5 bases at V and 2 bases at J; junction bases unmatched: 10. Per the germline V gene, CDR1 is SEHNR and CDR2 is FQNEAQ (reference sequence). The CDR3 coding sequence is TGTGCCAGCAGCCCAGGTGGTGGGAGGGCCACAGATACGCAGTATTTT. Its translation: CASSPGGGRATDTQYF. Complete variable domain (other parts from reference TRBV7-9 and TRBJ2-3): DTGVSQNPRHKITKRGQNVTFRCDPISEHNRLYWYRQTLGQGPEFLTYFQNEAQLEKSRLLSDRFSAERPKGSFSTLEIQRTEQGDSAMYLCASSPGGGRATDTQYFGPGTRLTVL.

The V gene is TRBV28, the J gene TRBJ1-5; TRBD1 matches 7 bases. The germline V gene has CDR1 MDHEN and CDR2 SYDVKM. The CDR3 covers 14 residues. Trimming took 6 bases from V and 6 from J; bases not matched to a gene: 8. CDR3 sequence: CASRMTGSTQPQHF. The DNA of the CDR3 is TGTGCCAGCAGAATGACAGGGTCCACTCAGCCCCAGCATTTT. Looking up the rest from reference TRBV28 and TRBJ1-5 gives the full variable domain: DVKVTQSSRYLVKRTGEKVFLECVQDMDHENMFWYRQDPGLGLRLIYFSYDVKMKEKGDIPEGYSVSREKKERFSLILESASTNQTSMYLCASRMTGSTQPQHFGDGTRLSIL.

This clone has just one count. The chain joins TRBV25-1 to TRBJ2-7; D is possibly TRBD1 or TRBD2 (5 bases each). Per the germline V gene, CDR1 is MGHDK and CDR2 is SYGVNS. Trimming took off 5 bases at V and 2 bases at J, with 10 bases between the two ends. This CDR3 has 13 amino acids. CDR3 in amino acids: CASSTGQTYEQYF. In nucleotides, the CDR3 is TGTGCCAGCAGTACGGGGCAAACCTACGAGCAGTACTTC.

The chain joins TRBV5-6 to TRBJ1-1, with 7 bases that match TRBD1. The CDR3 covers 12 residues. With V trimmed by 4 bases and J by 10 bases, 7 bases remained unmatched. Germline V CDR1 and CDR2: SGHDT, YYEEEE. The CDR3 protein is CASSGQAAGAFF. CDR3 sequence (DNA): TGTGCCAGCAGCGGACAGGCGGCCGGAGCTTTCTTT.

This clone was seen once. The chain recombines TRBV9 with TRBJ2-3, with 14 positions matching TRBD2. Trimming removed 3 bases from V and 0 bases from J; junction bases left unmatched: 3. Germline lookup yields CDR1 SGDLS and CDR2 YYNGEE. This CDR3 has 17 residues. The CDR3 region is CASSEGLAGVSTDTQYF. For the CDR3, the DNA is TGTGCCAGCAGCGAGGGACTAGCGGGAGTTAGCACAGATACGCAGTATTTT.

The chain employs TRBV15 and TRBJ2-6; no firm D call. The V and J ends lost 4 bases and 4 bases respectively, with 17 bases between them. The V gene's germline CDR1 is LNHNV and CDR2 YYDKDF (reference sequence). This CDR3 has 17 residues. The CDR3 DNA follows: TGTGCCACCAGCACCGAAGCTCGGACGTCAGGGGCCAACGTCCTGACTTTC. Protein product: CATSTEARTSGANVLTF. Full variable domain (outside the CDR3, taken from reference TRBV15 and TRBJ2-6): DAMVIQNPRYQVTQFGKPVTLSCSQTLNHNVMYWYQQKSSQAPKLLFHYYDKDFNNEADTPDNFQSRRPNTSFCFLDIRSPGLGDTAMYLCATSTEARTSGANVLTFGAGSRLTVL.

The chain recombines TRBV19 with TRBJ2-7; 7 bases line up with TRBD2. The germline gives CDR1 LNHDA, CDR2 SQIVND (reference sequence). V trimming: 3 bases; J trimming: 7 bases; junction bases outside the gene matches: 12. CDR3 length equals 15 residues. CDR3 bases: TGTGCCAGTAGTATGCTCTGGCAGGGAGGGGTGGAGCAGTACTTC. This encodes CASSMLWQGGVEQYF.